This T cell receptor beta chain derives from a study of blood T cell repertoires in COVID-19. Study at large: Collection of acute and convalescent COVID-19 samples took place in the United States, Italy and Spain. T cells, B-cell-depleted T cells, or PBMCs provided the cDNA or gDNA that served as material.

Original handling: Estimation of nucleated cell counts was performed using reference gene primer amplification. Sequencing was performed with immunoSEQ multiplex PCR; in TCRdb, only in-frame clones are kept and a portion is missing. That table supplies the V and J calls and clone size; D and trimming were determined from the DNA. The table lists roughly 250,000 clones, around 82% of them singletons. The germline gives CDR1 SNHLY, CDR2 FYNNEI. The CDR3 spans 11 residues. Trimming took off 6 bases at V and 8 bases at J, with 8 bases between the two ends. This sequence was found in a woman aged 80 or over with active or convalescent COVID-19. The chain links TRBV2 to TRBJ2-4; D gene unclear. Sequencing input: peripheral blood. CDR3 DNA: TGTGCCAGCAGAAGTTTAGACATTCAGTACTTC. Protein sequence: CASRSLDIQYF.